Presented here are 19 T cell receptor beta chains from one specimen sequenced in a study of T cells in Graves' hyperthyroidism and ophthalmopathy. Amplified TCR beta CDR3 regions derived from RNA transcripts. Researchers ran a first-round RT-PCR on the TCR CDR3 using the HTBI primer set. TCRdb passed the multiplex PCR reads through MiXCR, listing each CDR3 protein once. The table has about 700,000 distinct CDR3 sequences, 14% seen once. Input material: blood. The origin of the receptors is a woman aged 18 to 35 with Graves' hyperthyroidism.

This clonotype occurred many times. The chain uses TRBV6-1 and TRBJ1-2; D ambiguous. The CDR3 is 11 amino acids. V lost 4 bases and J 13 bases, leaving 13 bases between the germline ends. Per the germline V gene, CDR1 is MNHNS and CDR2 is SASEGT. The CDR3 spells CASSVGGITTF. The CDR3 region has the DNA TGTGCCAGCAGTGTCGGAGGGATCACCACCTTC.

At least ten counts were recorded for this clonotype. The chain couples TRBV18 to TRBJ1-5, with D uncertain. Germline V gives CDR1 KGHSH, CDR2 LQKENI. Trimming cost V 2 bases and J 3 bases, with 5 bases left between them. The CDR3 contains 13 residues. The CDR3 DNA follows: TGTGCCAGCTCACCAGGGGACAATCAGCCCCAGCATTTT. Its translation is CASSPGDNQPQHF.

The CDR3 sequence: CASSPGGVNQPQHF. CDR3 nucleotides: TGTGCCAGCAGCCCGGGGGGCGTCAATCAGCCCCAGCATTTT. V usage is TRBV14 and J usage is TRBJ1-5, with D possibly being TRBD1 (6 bases). V was shortened by 4 bases and J by 3 bases, with 10 bases between the two germline ends. There are 14 residues in the CDR3. The V gene's germline CDR1 is SGHDN and CDR2 FVKESK.

This clonotype was seen ten or more times. This chain connects TRBV27 to TRBJ2-1; D is unclear. Deletions cut 0 bases from V and 7 bases from J, with 13 bases between. This CDR3 region has 15 residues. Germline CDR1 reads MNHEY; CDR2 reads SMNVEV (reference sequence). The CDR3 region has the DNA TGTGCCAGCAGTTTATCGTTTGTGGGGTCTAATGAGCAGTTCTTC. It yields the protein CASSLSFVGSNEQFF.

This clonotype was picked up many times. This chain links TRBV19 with TRBJ2-1; D remains unclear. Germline lookup yields CDR1 LNHDA and CDR2 SQIVND (reference sequence). The CDR3 runs 15 residues. V lost 0 bases and J lost 0, with 6 bases in between. The CDR3 loop reads CASSIDGSSYNEQFF. The CDR3 DNA reads as TGTGCCAGTAGTATAGACGGCAGCTCCTACAATGAGCAGTTCTTC.

A few counts support this clonotype. CDR3: CAWSPDRTGEKLFF. The CDR3 coding sequence is TGTGCCTGGAGTCCGGACAGAACGGGTGAAAAACTGTTTTTT. The gene calls are TRBV30 and TRBJ1-4, with D possibly being TRBD1 (6 bases). Trimming removed 2 bases from V and 7 bases from J, with 14 bases in between. From germline, CDR1 is GTSNPN and CDR2 SVGIG (reference sequence). The CDR3 is 14 amino acids.

This clonotype has at least ten counts. The chain recombines TRBV7-8 with TRBJ1-1; no clear D. CDR3 length equals 13 residues. V was clipped by 10 bases and J by 11 bases, with 23 bases between them. The V gene's germline CDR1 is SGHVS and CDR2 FQNEAQ. CDR3 region: CATSPRLKLAAFF. CDR3 sequence (DNA): TGTGCCACCTCCCCTCGACTAAAACTGGCGGCTTTCTTT.

This clonotype appeared many times. V gene TRBV12-3 or TRBV12-4 combines with J gene TRBJ1-5; D unresolved. The V end lost 6 bases, the J end lost 7 bases, and 10 bases lay between the germline ends. The CDR3 extends over 12 amino acids. In nucleotides, the CDR3 is TGTGCCAGCAGCCCTGGATGGCAGCCCCAGCATTTT. It specifies CASSPGWQPQHF.

There are a few counts of this clonotype. V is TRBV9 and J is TRBJ2-3, with D possibly being TRBD2 (6 bases). CDR1 SGDLS and CDR2 YYNGEE come from the germline V gene. The CDR3 is 16 residues long. Trimming removed 0 bases from V and 8 bases from J, with 19 bases in between. For the CDR3, the DNA is TGTGCCAGCAGCGTAGCTTCTAGCGCCTATGAGGGTACGCAGTATTTT. It is translated as CASSVASSAYEGTQYF.

This clonotype was counted between two and nine times. The gene calls are TRBV5-1 and TRBJ2-3; weak D call: TRBD1 (6 bases). V was shortened by 4 bases and J by 4 bases, with 16 bases between the two germline ends. The CDR3 is 15 amino acids. Germline lookup yields CDR1 SGHRS and CDR2 YFSETQ. CDR3: CASSRRPGEPDTQYF. The CDR3 DNA reads TGCGCCAGCAGCCGCCGGCCAGGGGAACCAGATACGCAGTATTTT.

This clonotype was seen only a few times. The chain is built from TRBV28 and TRBJ1-3, with D hard to call. CDR1 and CDR2 (germline): MDHEN, SYDVKM. CDR3 size: 14 residues. V lost 6 bases and J lost 3, with 12 bases in between. CDR3 loop: CASRAGPIGNTIYF. CDR3 sequence (DNA): TGTGCCAGCAGAGCCGGACCGATTGGAAACACCATATATTTT.

The chain combines TRBV6-1 with TRBJ2-2; TRBD1 might be the D (6 bases). Per germline, CDR1 MNHNS and CDR2 SASEGT. This CDR3 has 15 residues. V was cut by 3 bases and J by 1 base, with 9 bases left in between. As DNA, the CDR3 is TGTGCCAGCAGTGAGGAGACAGGGAACACCGGGGAGCTGTTTTTT. As protein: CASSEETGNTGELFF.

This clonotype was counted only a few times. The J gene is TRBJ2-1, the V gene TRBV6-1; the match to TRBD1 covers 7 bases. Germline assignment: CDR1 MNHNS and CDR2 SASEGT. With 5 bases clipped from V and 4 bases from J, the junction kept 11 bases outside the gene matches. The CDR3 is 16 residues long. CDR3 region: CASSPTRQGRYNEQFF. Here the CDR3 DNA reads TGTGCCAGCAGTCCCACCCGACAGGGTCGGTACAATGAGCAGTTCTTC.

This chain joins TRBV4-2 and TRBJ1-2; D remains unclear. The germline gives CDR1 LGHNA, CDR2 YNFKEQ. V was clipped by 4 bases and J by 0 bases, with 12 bases between them. The CDR3 length is 15 residues. CDR3 loop: CASSREHEPNYGYTF. CDR3 in DNA: TGTGCCAGCAGCCGAGAACACGAACCTAACTATGGCTACACCTTC.

This clonotype was counted only a few times. The rearrangement links TRBV12-3 or TRBV12-4 to TRBJ2-1, with 9 bases that match TRBD2. This CDR3 spans 15 amino acids. V was clipped by 7 bases and J by 6 bases; unmatched bases: 10. The DNA of the CDR3 is TGTGCCAGCATACCACCTAGCGGGATCGGCAATGAGCAGTTCTTC. Amino acid sequence: CASIPPSGIGNEQFF.

The rearrangement joins TRBV7-9 to TRBJ1-1, with D perhaps matching TRBD1 (5 bases). The CDR3 is 14 amino acids. Trimming shortened V by 1 base and J by 3 bases, and 9 bases separated the two germline ends. Germline V gene lookup returns CDR1 SEHNR and CDR2 FQNEAQ (reference sequence). The chain's CDR3 is CASSLGRDYTEAFF. CDR3 sequence (DNA): TGTGCCAGCAGCTTAGGCAGGGATTACACTGAAGCTTTCTTT. The full variable domain, rest sourced from reference TRBV7-9 and TRBJ1-1, is DTGVSQNPRHKITKRGQNVTFRCDPISEHNRLYWYRQTLGQGPEFLTYFQNEAQLEKSRLLSDRFSAERPKGSFSTLEIQRTEQGDSAMYLCASSLGRDYTEAFFGQGTRLTVV.

This sequence joins TRBV11-3 and TRBJ2-7; D may be TRBD2 (6 bases). V was shortened by 2 bases and J by 2 bases, with 16 bases between the two germline ends. This CDR3 comprises 16 residues. Germline V gene lookup returns CDR1 SGHNT and CDR2 YENEEA. The CDR3 sequence is CASSLPRGRGAYEQYF. In DNA, the CDR3 is TGTGCCAGCAGCTTACCGCGGGGTCGGGGCGCCTACGAGCAGTACTTC.

The sample holds a few counts of this clonotype. V usage is TRBV4-1 and J usage is TRBJ2-1; 9 nucleotides match TRBD1. Germline V gene lookup returns CDR1 MGHRA and CDR2 YSYEKL. V gave up 2 bases and J gave up 12 bases; unmatched junction bases: 14. The CDR3 sequence is 16 residues long. CDR3 sequence reads: CASSQLAGQGSGGQFF. The CDR3 nucleotides are TGCGCCAGCAGCCAACTCGCGGGACAGGGCTCGGGGGGGCAGTTCTTC.

This clonotype was seen repeatedly, ten times or more. The chain links TRBV27 to TRBJ2-7; maybe TRBD2 (5 bases). CDR1 and CDR2 from the germline V gene are MNHEY and SMNVEV (reference sequence). V was clipped by 2 bases and J by 3 bases, with 17 bases between them. CDR3 length: 16 residues. CDR3 sequence (DNA): TGTGCCAGCAGTTTAGGAGGCCTCACCCCATTCTACGAGCAGTACTTC. Translation: CASSLGGLTPFYEQYF.